One and the same sample provided the 31 T cell receptor beta chains below, sequenced in a study of T cell changes during pregnancy in multiple sclerosis. Profiled with immunoSEQ multiplex PCR; TCRdb holds only in-frame clones, not every one. This table holds under 40,000 clones, 90% found once. This sample comprised CD4+ T cells from peripheral blood mononuclear cells, obtained in the second trimester of pregnancy. These receptors were obtained from a female donor with multiple sclerosis, enrolled in a pregnancy study.

The chain uses TRBV21-1 and TRBJ1-5. TRBV21-1 is deemed a pseudogene. This CDR3 has 19 residues. The DNA of the CDR3 is TGTGCCAGCAGCAGTGGAGCTTGGGGAGGGGGATATAGCAATCAGCCCCAGCATTTT. Its protein product is CASSSGAWGGGYSNQPQHF.

The chain links TRBV19 to TRBJ1-3, with TRBD1 as a possible D gene (6 bases). This CDR3 region has 16 residues. V was clipped by 0 bases and J by 3 bases, with 12 bases between them. Germline V gives CDR1 LNHDA, CDR2 SQIVND (reference sequence). CDR3 in amino acids: CASSIDARGGGNTIYF. The CDR3 DNA reads as TGTGCCAGTAGTATAGACGCTCGAGGGGGTGGAAACACCATATATTTT.

V usage is TRBV10-2 and J usage is TRBJ2-3; 13 nucleotides match TRBD2. This CDR3 has 15 amino acids. Trimming removed 6 bases from V and 5 bases from J; junction bases left unmatched: 5. CDR1 WSHSY and CDR2 SAAADI come from the germline V gene. CDR3 DNA: TGCGCCAGCAGACCGGGACTAGCGGGAATAGATACGCAGTATTTT. It translates to CASRPGLAGIDTQYF.

This clone came up once. The chain employs TRBV11-2 and TRBJ1-5; no reliable D call. Trimming pared 0 bases from V and 5 bases from J, leaving 5 bases between. Germline CDR1 SGHAT, CDR2 FQNNGV. The CDR3 is 13 residues long. CDR3 residues: CASSLERDQPQHF. The CDR3, as DNA: TGTGCCAGCAGCTTAGAGAGAGATCAGCCCCAGCATTTT.

V is TRBV7-2 and J is TRBJ1-1; D might be TRBD1 (5 bases). V was shortened by 5 bases and J by 1 base, with 11 bases between the two germline ends. The CDR3 is 14 residues long. Germline lookup yields CDR1 SGHTA and CDR2 FQGNSA. In nucleotides, the CDR3 is TGTGCCAGCAGCCGACGTGGGGCGAACACTGAAGCTTTCTTT. It yields the protein CASSRRGANTEAFF.

Only a few counts were recorded for this clone. The chain couples TRBV5-1 to TRBJ2-5, with 8 bases fitting TRBD2. This CDR3 has 16 amino acids. Germline CDR1 reads SGHRS; CDR2 reads YFSETQ. Trimming at V came to 0 bases and at J to 1 base, leaving 5 bases not matched to a gene. The CDR3 spells CASSLGLARPQETQYF. CDR3 nucleotides: TGCGCCAGCAGCTTGGGACTAGCGAGACCCCAAGAGACCCAGTACTTC.

The rearrangement uses TRBV7-9 and TRBJ1-2; tentatively, D is TRBD1 (5 bases). V was clipped by 1 base and J by 4 bases, with 10 bases between them. CDR3 length: 14 residues. Germline CDR1 SEHNR, CDR2 FQNEAQ (reference sequence). The CDR3 reads CASSLGQTIYGYTF. CDR3 bases: TGTGCCAGCAGCTTAGGACAGACGATCTATGGCTACACCTTC.

J is TRBJ1-1 and V is TRBV18, with D uncertain. The CDR3 runs to 17 residues. V lost 2 bases and J 3 bases, leaving 19 bases between the germline ends. The germline V gene encodes CDR1 KGHSH and CDR2 LQKENI. CDR3 region: CASSPIRDAGDYTEAFF. DNA of the CDR3: TGTGCCAGCTCACCAATCCGAGACGCCGGAGATTACACTGAAGCTTTCTTT.

This chain links TRBV6-1 with TRBJ1-1; D remains unclear. The CDR3 has 15 amino acids. Germline V gene sequence: CDR1 MNHNS, CDR2 SASEGT. Trimming pared 8 bases from V and 1 base from J, leaving 17 bases between. The CDR3 nucleotides read TGTGCCAGCTCAGAAGACTGGAGCACGAACACTGAAGCTTTCTTT. It specifies CASSEDWSTNTEAFF.

The chain uses TRBV18 and TRBJ1-6; no clear D gene. Trimming left V 6 bases short and J 0 bases short, with 9 bases between. Germline assignment: CDR1 KGHSH and CDR2 LQKENI. This CDR3 contains 15 residues. CDR3 residues: CASSPTYSYNSPLHF. DNA of the CDR3: TGTGCCAGCTCCCCTACCTACTCCTATAATTCACCCCTCCACTTT.

The chain uses TRBV7-6 and TRBJ1-4, with no clear D. The CDR3 length is 15 residues. Germline V gene lookup returns CDR1 SGHVS and CDR2 FNYEAQ. Deletions cut 5 bases from V and 1 base from J, with 11 bases between. DNA for the CDR3: TGTGCCAGCAGCCTGGCCACGGGAACTAATGAAAAACTGTTTTTT. Residues: CASSLATGTNEKLFF.

The chain joins TRBV6-1 to TRBJ2-7, with no clear D. V was clipped by 7 bases and J by 9 bases, with 16 bases between them. This CDR3 comprises 12 residues. Germline V gives CDR1 MNHNS, CDR2 SASEGT. CDR3 DNA: TGTGCCAGCACAAACCTGAGATTCGGGCAGTACTTC. It is translated as CASTNLRFGQYF.

The chain links TRBV7-2 to TRBJ2-7, with D uncertain. The V and J ends lost 4 bases and 2 bases respectively, with 15 bases between them. The CDR3 spans 15 residues. The germline CDR1 and CDR2 sequences are SGHTA and FQGNSA. The CDR3 protein is CASSWLDITAYEQYF. The CDR3 DNA follows: TGTGCCAGCAGCTGGTTAGACATTACGGCCTACGAGCAGTACTTC.

The genes are TRBV30 and TRBJ2-3; the match to TRBD1 covers 11 bases. Germline CDR1 and CDR2: GTSNPN and SVGIG (reference sequence). Trimming took 2 bases from V and 6 from J; bases not matched to a gene: 7. The CDR3 totals 15 residues. The CDR3 reads CAWSPGQGATDTQYF. CDR3 nucleotides: TGTGCCTGGAGTCCCGGACAGGGGGCAACCGATACGCAGTATTTT.

This clone was seen once. The chain joins TRBV30 to TRBJ2-2; the match to TRBD2 covers 13 bases. J was trimmed by 4 bases and V by 4 bases; bases with no gene match: 9. Germline assignment: CDR1 GTSNPN and CDR2 SVGIG (reference sequence). This CDR3 comprises 17 residues. The CDR3, as DNA: TGTGCCTGGACCGACTCCAGGACTAGCGGGGGCACCGGGGAGCTGTTTTTT. It yields the protein CAWTDSRTSGGTGELFF. Complete variable domain (other parts from reference TRBV30 and TRBJ2-2): SQTIHQWPATLVQPVGSPLSLECTVEGTSNPNLYWYRQAAGRGLQLLFYSVGIGQISSEVPQNLSASRPQDRQFILSSKKLLLSDSGFYLCAWTDSRTSGGTGELFFGEGSRLTVL.

The chain carries TRBV5-1 and TRBJ2-5, with 8 bases that match TRBD2. The CDR3 consists of 16 residues. The J segment lost 1 base and the V segment lost 0 bases, leaving 5 bases of the junction unmatched. In germline, CDR1 is SGHRS, CDR2 YFSETQ. CDR3 DNA: TGCGCCAGCAGCTTGGAGCCTAGCGGGCCCCAAGAGACCCAGTACTTC. Amino acid sequence: CASSLEPSGPQETQYF.

The genes are TRBV9 and TRBJ2-5, with 8 positions matching TRBD1. V gave up 1 base and J gave up 3 bases; unmatched junction bases: 5. This CDR3 is built from 15 residues. CDR1 and CDR2 from the germline V gene are SGDLS and YYNGEE. The CDR3 DNA is TGTGCCAGCAGCGTATCCCCGACAGGGGAAGAGACCCAGTACTTC. It codes for CASSVSPTGEETQYF.

Only one count was recorded for this clone. The J gene is TRBJ2-7, the V gene TRBV10-2; D call uncertain. V lost 6 bases to trimming and J lost 2 bases, with 14 bases between them. The CDR3 is made up of 14 amino acids. The germline gives CDR1 WSHSY, CDR2 SAAADI. CDR3 sequence: CASSKRQQTYEQYF. In DNA, the CDR3 is TGCGCCAGCAGCAAGAGACAACAAACCTACGAGCAGTACTTC.

V gene TRBV9 combines with J gene TRBJ1-1; no clear D. CDR3 size: 15 residues. V shed 5 bases and J shed 11 bases, with 25 bases lying between them. Germline lookup yields CDR1 SGDLS and CDR2 YYNGEE. CDR3 amino acids: CASSDTSTTGSDAFF. The CDR3 DNA reads as TGTGCCAGCAGTGACACCTCGACTACCGGCAGTGATGCTTTCTTT.

The chain links TRBV18 to TRBJ2-1; TRBD2 might be the D (6 bases). Trimming took 3 bases from V and 7 from J, leaving 13 bases between them. The CDR3 has 14 residues. Per the germline V gene, CDR1 is KGHSH and CDR2 is LQKENI. The CDR3 loop is CASSPDGGRNEQFF. In DNA, the CDR3 is TGTGCCAGCTCACCGGACGGGGGTAGGAATGAGCAGTTCTTC.

The chain combines TRBV6-5 with TRBJ1-6; 7 bases are shared with TRBD1. The germline V gene encodes CDR1 MNHEY and CDR2 SVGAGI. With V trimmed by 6 bases and J by 8 bases, 7 bases remained unmatched. The CDR3 contains 14 residues. The CDR3 loop reads CASSLGTDYSPLHF. DNA of the CDR3: TGTGCCAGCAGCCTTGGGACAGATTATTCACCCCTCCACTTT.

This chain joins TRBV7-7 and TRBJ2-7, with D possibly TRBD1 on 6 matching bases. Germline V gene data show CDR1 as SSHAT and CDR2 as FNYEAQ (reference sequence). Trimming shortened V by 5 bases and J by 6 bases, and 14 bases separated the two germline ends. The CDR3 extends over 13 amino acids. The CDR3 DNA reads TGTGCCAGCAGCCCCCACCTGGGGGCCGAGCAGTACTTC. Encoded protein: CASSPHLGAEQYF.

The V gene is TRBV7-2, the J gene TRBJ1-4, with 7 bases fitting TRBD1. The V segment lost 5 bases and the J segment 0 bases; nucleotides outside the gene matches: 6. Per the germline V gene, CDR1 is SGHTA and CDR2 is FQGNSA. CDR3 length: 16 residues. In DNA, the CDR3 is TGTGCCAGCAGCGCGGGACAGTACGCAACTAATGAAAAACTGTTTTTT. This codes for CASSAGQYATNEKLFF.

J is TRBJ2-5 and V is TRBV5-1, with 9 bases identical to TRBD2. Germline V gene sequence: CDR1 SGHRS, CDR2 YFSETQ. Trimming cost V 0 bases and J 2 bases; bases outside gene matches: 14. The CDR3 has 19 residues. Here the CDR3 reads CASSLEAGGRVGGQETQYF. In DNA form, the CDR3 reads TGCGCCAGCAGCTTGGAGGCGGGAGGGAGGGTCGGTGGGCAAGAGACCCAGTACTTC.

The chain combines TRBV9 with TRBJ2-6, with D perhaps matching TRBD1 (6 bases). CDR3 length equals 20 residues. The V gene's germline CDR1 is SGDLS and CDR2 YYNGEE. V gave up 0 bases and J gave up 0 bases, with 19 bases separating them. The CDR3 bases are TGTGCCAGCAGCGTAGTGAAGTTTCAGGGGCTCTCCTCTGGGGCCAACGTCCTGACTTTC. Residues: CASSVVKFQGLSSGANVLTF.

The chain links TRBV7-2 to TRBJ2-5, with a tentative D call TRBD2 (5 bases). The CDR3 contains 13 residues. Germline-derived CDR1 and CDR2 are SGHTA and FQGNSA. V was cut by 8 bases and J by 1 base, with 11 bases left in between. This CDR3 is CASRRGSQETQYF. CDR3 nucleotide sequence: TGTGCCAGCCGCCGGGGATCCCAAGAGACCCAGTACTTC.

This clone was detected once. The chain uses TRBV13 and TRBJ2-7; TRBD2 agrees at 12 bases. Germline lookup yields CDR1 PRHDT and CDR2 FYEKMQ (reference sequence). The CDR3 has 16 residues. V dropped 5 bases and J dropped 2; count of bases not matched to a gene: 7. The CDR3 sequence: CASSVELAGGAYEQYF. The CDR3 nucleotides read TGTGCCAGCAGCGTAGAACTAGCGGGAGGAGCCTACGAGCAGTACTTC.

The chain links TRBV30 to TRBJ1-4, with 11 bases fitting TRBD1. CDR3 size: 15 residues. The J segment lost 8 bases and the V segment lost 4 bases, leaving 9 bases of the junction unmatched. CDR1 is GTSNPN, CDR2 SVGIG, per germline (reference sequence). CDR3 sequence reads: CAWTDRDRGGEKLFF. The CDR3 DNA reads as TGTGCCTGGACAGACCGGGACAGGGGGGGCGAAAAACTGTTTTTT.

The chain recombines TRBV10-3 with TRBJ1-1; D not certain. CDR1 ENHRY and CDR2 SYGVKD come from the germline V gene. V lost 7 bases, J lost 0 bases, and 12 bases lay in between. This CDR3 comprises 14 residues. The CDR3 spells CAIKKVEMNTEAFF. CDR3 coding DNA: TGTGCCATCAAGAAAGTGGAGATGAACACTGAAGCTTTCTTT.

V usage is TRBV6-1 and J usage is TRBJ2-7, with 8 bases identical to TRBD1. CDR1 is MNHNS and CDR2 is SASEGT in the germline V gene. The CDR3 is 16 amino acids. Trimming took 6 bases from V and 2 from J; bases not matched to a gene: 12. CDR3 coding DNA: TGTGCCAGCAGGGAATGGAGGGGACAGGCGACCTACGAGCAGTACTTC. It specifies CASREWRGQATYEQYF.

The chain links TRBV10-3 to TRBJ1-1; a weak D match, TRBD1 (5 bases). Trimming removed 7 bases from V and 11 bases from J, with 20 bases in between. There are 13 residues in the CDR3. Germline CDR1 is ENHRY and CDR2 is SYGVKD. The CDR3 sequence: CAITQTDSVHAFF. For the CDR3, the DNA is TGTGCCATCACCCAAACCGACAGCGTGCATGCTTTCTTT.